This T cell receptor (beta chain) was documented in a study of CD8+ T cells in alopecia areata. cDNA reverse transcribed from extracted RNA served as the sequencing template. The data were produced by immunoSEQ multiplex PCR, yet TCRdb's version contains in-frame clones alone and is incomplete. The profile shows some 220,000 clones, around 57% of them singletons. Study-level points and caveats: Relative to normal scalp, lesional scalp, especially alopecia totalis/universalis, showed higher clonality.

This clone appeared a few times. As yet, its antigen is unknown. Germline assignment: CDR1 LNHDA and CDR2 SQIVND (reference sequence). This CDR3 has 14 residues. The V gene end was trimmed by 6 bases and the J gene end by 7 bases; junction bases not matched to a gene: 11. Treatment meaning: oral pan-JAK inhibitor, 5-10 mg twice daily. This chain joins TRBV19 and TRBJ2-7, with 8 bases matching TRBD1. The TCR originated in a human donor with alopecia areata. Sequences were derived from CD4+ T cells sorted from blood, sampled at week 4, from a patient treated with tofacitinib. As DNA, the CDR3 is TGTGCCAGTAGCGCACAGGGGGGAAGGCGTGAGCAGTACTTC. Encoded protein: CASSAQGGRREQYF.